The following is a TCR beta chain sequence with its context. What it recognizes is unknown. The data originate from a study of cytomegalovirus exposure and HLA in healthy donors. The PCR ran on 60 Vbeta and 13 Jbeta primers. Generated by immunoSEQ multiplex PCR, the TCRdb table keeps only in-frame clones and is missing some. This table holds 95,000 to 150,000 clones, around 78% found once. V lost 3 bases and J 0 bases, leaving 11 bases between the germline ends. CDR1 and CDR2 (germline): SNHLY, FYNNEI. This CDR3 comprises 15 residues. Broader study findings: The number of N-insertions in an Asian-associated ancestry cluster was reportedly below the approximately 690-donor mean in a later analysis. The later analysis indicated that the majority of CMV-associated TCR beta chains appeared HLA-restricted. Specificity of a few CMV-associated chains for CMV antigens was verified in vitro.

The V call is TRBV2, the J call TRBJ1-1; tentative D call: TRBD1 (6 bases). The sequencing sample was made of PBMCs. The sequence came from a middle-aged man in good health and CMV-seronegative. In DNA, the CDR3 is TGTGCCAGCAGTGAGGTTGCAGGGGTGAACACTGAAGCTTTCTTT. It specifies CASSEVAGVNTEAFF.